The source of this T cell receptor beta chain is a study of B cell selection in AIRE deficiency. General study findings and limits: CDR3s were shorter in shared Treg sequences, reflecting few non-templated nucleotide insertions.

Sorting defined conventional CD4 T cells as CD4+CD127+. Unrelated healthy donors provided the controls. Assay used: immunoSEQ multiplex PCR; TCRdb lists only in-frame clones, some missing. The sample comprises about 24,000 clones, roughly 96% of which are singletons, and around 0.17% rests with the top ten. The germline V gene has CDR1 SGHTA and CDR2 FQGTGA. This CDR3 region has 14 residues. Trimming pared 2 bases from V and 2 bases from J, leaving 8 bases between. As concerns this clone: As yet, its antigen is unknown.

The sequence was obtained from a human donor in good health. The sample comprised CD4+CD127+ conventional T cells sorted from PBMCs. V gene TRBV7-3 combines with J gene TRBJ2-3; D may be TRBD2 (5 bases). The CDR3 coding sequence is TGTGCCAGCAGCTTACGCGGGTTCACAGATACGCAGTATTTT. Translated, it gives CASSLRGFTDTQYF.